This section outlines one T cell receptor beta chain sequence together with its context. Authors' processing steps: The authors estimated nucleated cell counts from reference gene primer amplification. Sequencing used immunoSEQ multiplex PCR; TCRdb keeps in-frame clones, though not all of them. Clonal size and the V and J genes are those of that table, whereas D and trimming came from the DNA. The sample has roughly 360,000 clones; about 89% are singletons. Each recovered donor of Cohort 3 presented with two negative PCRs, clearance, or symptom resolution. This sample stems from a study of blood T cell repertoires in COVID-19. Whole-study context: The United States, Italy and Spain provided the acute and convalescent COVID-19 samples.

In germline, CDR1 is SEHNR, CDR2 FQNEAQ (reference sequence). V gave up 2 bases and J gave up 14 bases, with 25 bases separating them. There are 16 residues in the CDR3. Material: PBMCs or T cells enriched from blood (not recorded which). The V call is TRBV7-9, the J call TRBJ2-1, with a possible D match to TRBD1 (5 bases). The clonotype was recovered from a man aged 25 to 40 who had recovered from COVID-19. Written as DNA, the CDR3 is TGTGCCAGCAGCTTACTTCGTTCTCTGGGTAACCAGGGAAAGTTCTTC. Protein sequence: CASSLLRSLGNQGKFF.